The 2 T cell receptor beta chains reported below all come from one sample, sequenced in a study of Ad26.COV2.S vaccination and SARS-CoV-2 variants. The treatment: about 20 received Ad26.COV2.S at low or high dose, single or two shots; 5 received placebo; per-sample allocation not given. Repertoires come from day 63 after the first vaccine or placebo injection. Here immunoSEQ multiplex PCR was the method, and the copy in TCRdb shows in-frame clones only, minus some. The table shows about 400,000 clones, with roughly four fifths occurring only once. The starting material was peripheral blood, obtained in a trial of Ad26.COV2.S vaccine versus placebo. All receptors come from a person aged 18-60 years who received the Ad26.COV2.S COVID-19 vaccine or a placebo.

The chain has TRBV10-3 and TRBJ1-1; the D is unclear. The CDR3 spans 14 residues. Germline loops: CDR1 ENHRY, CDR2 SYGVKD. Trimming took off 4 bases at V and 1 base at J, with 10 bases between the two ends. The CDR3 nucleotides are TGTGCCATCAGTGTCGGTCAGACGAACACTGAAGCTTTCTTT. Encoded protein: CAISVGQTNTEAFF.

The V call is TRBV12-5, the J call TRBJ1-1; weak D call: TRBD1 (5 bases). V gave up 0 bases and J gave up 0 bases, with 14 bases separating them. Germline CDR1 and CDR2: LGHNT and FRNRAP. The CDR3 sequence is 17 residues long. The CDR3 DNA is TGTGCTAGTGGTTTGGTACTGGAAAGACAGATGAACACTGAAGCTTTCTTT. Amino acids: CASGLVLERQMNTEAFF.